One and the same sample provided the 27 T cell receptor beta chains below, sequenced in a study of identifying expanded T cells in peripheral blood. Assay: immunoSEQ multiplex PCR; the TCRdb copy retains only in-frame clones and omits some. The table lists approximately 120,000 clones, less than 90% of them singletons. Sequenced material: blood. The receptors come from a person aged 18-69 years in good health.

J is TRBJ2-7 and V is TRBV29-1; 11 nucleotides align to TRBD2. The germline V gene encodes CDR1 SQVTM and CDR2 ANQGSEA. CDR3 size: 13 residues. V was pared by 7 bases and J by 3 bases, with 5 bases of the junction left unmatched. The CDR3 spells CSAGTSGNYEQYF. For the CDR3, the DNA is TGCAGCGCTGGGACTAGCGGTAACTACGAGCAGTACTTC.

The V gene is TRBV5-1, the J gene TRBJ1-3; TRBD1 aligns across 7 bases. CDR1 SGHRS and CDR2 YFSETQ come from the germline V gene. The CDR3 extends over 15 amino acids. J was trimmed by 4 bases and V by 4 bases; bases with no gene match: 8. CDR3 sequence (DNA): TGCGCCAGCAGCCAACAGGGGACGTCAGGAAACACCATATATTTT. It translates to CASSQQGTSGNTIYF.

Written as DNA, the CDR3 is TGTGCCAGCAGCTTAGGGGTTGGACGAGGGAATGAAAAACTGTTTTTT. Encoded protein: CASSLGVGRGNEKLFF. V is TRBV7-2 and J is TRBJ1-4; D unresolved. Germline values: CDR1 SGHTA, CDR2 FQGNSA. With 1 base removed from V and 5 bases from J, the gap between germline ends came to 14 bases. CDR3 length equals 16 residues.

The rearrangement links TRBV5-1 to TRBJ1-1; 8 nucleotides agree with TRBD1. The V segment lost 5 bases and the J segment 0 bases; nucleotides outside the gene matches: 3. Looked up from germline, CDR1 is SGHRS and CDR2 is YFSETQ. The length of the CDR3 is 14 residues. The CDR3: CASSRTGMNTEAFF. CDR3 bases: TGCGCCAGCAGTCGGACAGGGATGAACACTGAAGCTTTCTTT.

The chain recombines TRBV7-8 with TRBJ2-3; tentatively, D is TRBD1 (5 bases). CDR1 is SGHVS and CDR2 is FQNEAQ in the germline V gene. V lost 4 bases to trimming and J lost 2 bases, with 7 bases between them. CDR3 size: 13 residues. DNA for the CDR3: TGTGCCAGCAGCTCCGGACACACAGATACGCAGTATTTT. This translates into CASSSGHTDTQYF.

The chain is built from TRBV2 and TRBJ1-1; TRBD1 matches at 9 bases. CDR3 length: 16 amino acids. Trimming cost V 3 bases and J 3 bases; bases outside gene matches: 8. Germline CDR1 and CDR2: SNHLY and FYNNEI. The CDR3 sequence: CASSEVQGAEDTEAFF. The CDR3 DNA follows: TGTGCCAGCAGTGAGGTACAGGGGGCTGAGGACACTGAAGCTTTCTTT.

The rearrangement links TRBV6-1 to TRBJ1-1, with D possibly matching TRBD1 (5 bases). Germline V lookup: CDR1 MNHNS, CDR2 SASEGT. This CDR3 is 14 amino acids long. Trimming removed 5 bases at V and 0 bases at J, with 10 bases between. The CDR3 DNA reads TGTGCCAGCAGTTCACAGGCCATGAACACTGAAGCTTTCTTT. Its protein is CASSSQAMNTEAFF.

This clone has more than one count but fewer than ten. The chain recombines TRBV30 with TRBJ1-2, with TRBD1 as a possible D gene (6 bases). The CDR3 has 12 amino acids. Germline assignment: CDR1 GTSNPN and CDR2 SVGIG (reference sequence). V was clipped by 5 bases and J by 4 bases, with 11 bases between them. The CDR3 nucleotides are TGTGCCTGGGAGGGACAAGGCTATGGCTACACCTTC. Its protein product is CAWEGQGYGYTF.

The chain joins TRBV5-1 to TRBJ2-1; TRBD2 agrees at 14 bases. Germline CDR1 is SGHRS and CDR2 is YFSETQ. The CDR3 extends over 17 amino acids. The junction had 10 bases not matched to a gene; V was cut back by 2 bases and J by 9 bases. Here the CDR3 reads CASSFGGTSGSAGEQFF. In DNA, the CDR3 is TGCGCCAGCAGCTTCGGGGGGACTAGCGGGAGTGCAGGTGAGCAGTTCTTC.

This clone was seen more than once but under ten times. The CDR3 loop reads CAITDPSGSEQFF. The CDR3 DNA follows: TGTGCCATCACAGATCCGTCCGGATCTGAGCAGTTCTTC. The V gene is TRBV10-3, the J gene TRBJ2-1; D gene uncertain. The germline V gene has CDR1 ENHRY and CDR2 SYGVKD. The V and J ends lost 7 bases and 9 bases respectively, with 16 bases between them. This CDR3 is built from 13 residues.

The J gene is TRBJ1-1, the V gene TRBV10-1; D is undetermined. The germline V gene encodes CDR1 WNHNN and CDR2 SYGVQD (reference sequence). V gave up 3 bases and J gave up 11 bases, with 4 bases separating them. The CDR3 contains 9 residues. CDR3 coding DNA: TGCGCCAGCAGTGACTCCGCTTTCTTT. Encoded protein: CASSDSAFF.

This clone was recorded only once. The rearrangement links TRBV2 to TRBJ2-1, with D uncertain. This CDR3 contains 11 residues. Trimming took off 6 bases at V and 4 bases at J, with 4 bases between the two ends. Germline V gene data show CDR1 as SNHLY and CDR2 as FYNNEI. CDR3 in amino acids: CASRGYNEQFF. CDR3 sequence (DNA): TGTGCCAGCAGGGGTTACAATGAGCAGTTCTTC.

This clone was counted a single time. The DNA for the CDR3 is TGTGCCAGCTCATCACAGGGCACTGGAAACACCATATATTTT. Protein: CASSSQGTGNTIYF. The chain is built from TRBV18 and TRBJ1-3; D is perhaps TRBD1 (6 bases). The CDR3 runs 14 residues. The V end was cut by 5 bases, the J end by 2 bases, with 10 bases between. Germline CDR1 is KGHSH and CDR2 is LQKENI. The full variable domain, rest sourced from reference TRBV18 and TRBJ1-3, is NAGVMQNPRHLVRRRGQEARLRCSPMKGHSHVYWYRQLPEEGLKFMVYLQKENIIDESGMPKERFSAEFPKEGPSILRIQQVVRGDSAAYFCASSSQGTGNTIYFGEGSWLTVV.

The chain uses TRBV25-1 and TRBJ1-6; D is unresolved. The CDR3 sequence is 13 residues long. Germline V gene lookup returns CDR1 MGHDK and CDR2 SYGVNS. The V and J ends lost 2 bases and 9 bases respectively, with 8 bases between them. The CDR3 DNA is TGTGCCAGCAGTGAAATCTTTGGTTCACCCCTCCACTTT. Protein sequence: CASSEIFGSPLHF.

This clone was found a few times. The V call is TRBV7-9, the J call TRBJ2-3, with D perhaps matching TRBD2 (6 bases). CDR3 length: 11 residues. V lost 5 bases, J lost 15 bases, and 15 bases lay in between. Germline loops: CDR1 SEHNR, CDR2 FQNEAQ (reference sequence). The CDR3 sequence: CASSPGGPVYF. DNA of the CDR3: TGTGCCAGCAGCCCCGGGGGTCCCGTTTATTTT.

About this clone itself: Other nucleotide sequences in the sample specify the same CDR3. This chain joins TRBV5-1 and TRBJ2-7, with TRBD1 matching 8 bases. This CDR3 is 14 amino acids long. Trimming removed 3 bases from V and 1 base from J; junction bases left unmatched: 3. Per germline, CDR1 SGHRS and CDR2 YFSETQ. The CDR3 sequence is CASSSGTGSYEQYF. CDR3 bases: TGCGCCAGCAGCTCCGGGACAGGATCCTACGAGCAGTACTTC.

J is TRBJ2-3 and V is TRBV7-8; the D call may be TRBD1 or TRBD2 (6 bases each). CDR1 and CDR2 (germline): SGHVS, FQNEAQ. The V gene lost 4 bases and the J gene lost 0 bases, with 17 bases spanning the gap. The CDR3 has 17 residues. The CDR3 region is CASSSNGGRRSTDTQYF. DNA of the CDR3: TGTGCCAGCAGCTCCAATGGGGGGCGGCGGAGCACAGATACGCAGTATTTT.

This clone was picked up one time. The rearrangement joins TRBV9 to TRBJ1-1; no clear D. V shed 0 bases and J shed 3 bases, with 9 bases lying between them. The CDR3 is made up of 14 amino acids. Germline loops: CDR1 SGDLS, CDR2 YYNGEE. The CDR3 DNA sequence: TGTGCCAGCAGCGTAGGGGTTGCGGACACTGAAGCTTTCTTT. Its protein product is CASSVGVADTEAFF. The full variable domain, rest sourced from reference TRBV9 and TRBJ1-1, is DSGVTQTPKHLITATGQRVTLRCSPRSGDLSVYWYQQSLDQGLQFLIQYYNGEERAKGNILERFSAQQFPDLHSELNLSSLELGDSALYFCASSVGVADTEAFFGQGTRLTVV.

The gene calls are TRBV7-3 and TRBJ1-1; D is unresolved. The germline V gene encodes CDR1 SGHTA and CDR2 FQGTGA. Trimming removed 1 base at V and 0 bases at J, with 6 bases between. The CDR3 is 14 amino acids. CDR3 amino acids: CASSLNTVNTEAFF. The CDR3 DNA sequence: TGTGCCAGCAGCTTAAACACGGTGAACACTGAAGCTTTCTTT.

J is TRBJ2-3 and V is TRBV6-5; 11 nucleotides agree with TRBD1. There are 15 residues in the CDR3. V dropped 6 bases and J dropped 7; count of bases not matched to a gene: 9. The germline V gene encodes CDR1 MNHEY and CDR2 SVGAGI. In nucleotides, the CDR3 is TGTGCCAGCAGGCCTGGACAGGGGGCTACGAATACGCAGTATTTT. It is translated as CASRPGQGATNTQYF.

The gene calls are TRBV19 and TRBJ1-2; possible D gene TRBD1, 5 bases. Germline V gives CDR1 LNHDA, CDR2 SQIVND (reference sequence). V was clipped by 5 bases and J by 8 bases, with 18 bases between them. This CDR3 spans 14 amino acids. As DNA, the CDR3 is TGTGCCAGTAGTGGTAGTCACAGGAGGTTGGGCTACACCTTC. Amino acid sequence: CASSGSHRRLGYTF.

This chain joins TRBV27 and TRBJ1-1; D unresolved. CDR1 is MNHEY and CDR2 is SMNVEV in the germline V gene (reference sequence). V gave up 3 bases and J gave up 1 base, with 6 bases separating them. The CDR3 runs 13 residues. The CDR3 DNA follows: TGTGCCAGCAGTTTTGCAGGGAACACTGAAGCTTTCTTT. Protein: CASSFAGNTEAFF.

V gene TRBV5-8 combines with J gene TRBJ1-3; D is ambiguous. Germline CDR1 and CDR2: SGHTS and YDEGEE. The CDR3 consists of 14 residues. Trimming removed 1 base at V and 4 bases at J, with 9 bases between. The CDR3 loop reads CASSLWGGGNTIYF. In DNA form, the CDR3 reads TGTGCCAGCAGCTTGTGGGGAGGCGGAAACACCATATATTTT. The complete variable domain, with remaining parts taken from reference TRBV5-8 and TRBJ1-3, reads EAGVTQSPTHLIKTRGQQATLRCSPISGHTSVYWYQQALGLGLQFLLWYDEGEERNRGNFPPRFSGRQFPNYSSELNVNALELEDSALYLCASSLWGGGNTIYFGEGSWLTVV.

The chain uses TRBV7-3 and TRBJ2-3; possibly TRBD1 or TRBD2 for D (5 bases each). Deletions cut 5 bases from V and 8 bases from J, with 11 bases between. The CDR3 totals 12 residues. Germline-derived CDR1 and CDR2 are SGHTA and FQGTGA. For the CDR3, the DNA is TGTGCCAGCAGCAATTTTGGGGGTACGCAGTATTTT. The encoded protein is CASSNFGGTQYF.

The CDR3 sequence: CASRDRGGTNEKLFF. The CDR3 DNA is TGCGCCAGCAGGGATCGAGGGGGGACTAATGAAAAACTGTTTTTT. The rearrangement uses TRBV4-1 and TRBJ1-4, with D perhaps TRBD1 (6 bases). V gave up 6 bases and J gave up 2 bases, with 13 bases separating them. The CDR3 is 15 amino acids. From germline, CDR1 is MGHRA and CDR2 YSYEKL.

The chain recombines TRBV9 with TRBJ1-5, with a weak D call TRBD1 (6 bases). This CDR3 comprises 14 residues. V lost 4 bases, J lost 2 bases, and 10 bases lay in between. Germline CDR1 reads SGDLS; CDR2 reads YYNGEE. CDR3 amino acids: CASSPGVGNQPQHF. CDR3 in DNA: TGTGCCAGCAGCCCAGGGGTAGGCAATCAGCCCCAGCATTTT.

The chain joins TRBV6-1 to TRBJ1-1, with D possibly being TRBD1 (5 bases). The CDR3 sequence is 13 residues long. Germline V gene lookup returns CDR1 MNHNS and CDR2 SASEGT. Between the trimmed V and J ends, which lost 7 bases and 8 bases, there was a span of 17 bases. The CDR3 DNA reads as TGTGCCAGCAACCGGATGGGGGAGACGGAAGCTTTCTTT. As protein: CASNRMGETEAFF.